The present T cell receptor (beta chain) was sequenced within a study of beta chain features in type 1 diabetes. The isolated RNA, all of it, was reverse transcribed, so expressed TCRB transcripts were what got sequenced. Libraries were prepared by immunoSEQ multiplex PCR; TCRdb keeps only in-frame clonotypes and omits some of them. The table has roughly 450,000 clones, approximately 15% seen once. The CDR3 has 12 amino acids. V lost 6 bases and J 9 bases, leaving 12 bases between the germline ends. Germline V CDR1 and CDR2: LNHDA, SQIVND (reference sequence). The chain employs TRBV19 and TRBJ2-4; D may correspond to TRBD1 or TRBD2 (6 bases each). The clonotype originates from a young man in good health. Sequencing was done on a sample of naive CD4+ T cells from blood. The DNA of the CDR3 is TGTGCCAGTAGGAAGGGGGGAGGCATTCAGTACTTC. Protein sequence: CASRKGGGIQYF.